The 9 T cell receptor beta chains reported below all come from one sample, sequenced in a study of T cells after yellow fever vaccination. MiXCR was run by TCRdb on the 5' RACE reads, yielding one entry per CDR3 protein. The repertoire consists of some 400,000 distinct CDR3 sequences, with under 20% occurring once and the leading ten covering over 15%. The sequencing here drew on PBMCs, taken before the yellow fever booster vaccination. These receptor sequences come from a man between 18 and 35 years old who received the YFV17D yellow fever vaccine.

This clonotype has more than one count but fewer than ten. The J gene is TRBJ2-2, the V gene TRBV3-1, with D tentatively TRBD2 (6 bases). Germline V lookup: CDR1 LGHDT, CDR2 YNNKEL (reference sequence). The ends were cut back, 10 bases at V and 7 bases at J, with 10 bases in the middle. The CDR3 consists of 11 residues. The CDR3 nucleotides read TGTGCCACCCAGCGGGTCGGGGAGCTGTTTTTT. Its protein product is CATQRVGELFF.

The sample holds a few counts of this clonotype. This sequence joins TRBV11-2 and TRBJ2-2; possibly TRBD1 for D (6 bases). The ends were cut back, 5 bases at V and 4 bases at J, with 11 bases in the middle. This CDR3 spans 14 amino acids. Germline CDR1 and CDR2: SGHAT and FQNNGV. CDR3 nucleotide sequence: TGTGCCAGCAGCCCTGACAGGACCACCGGGGAGCTGTTTTTT. Amino acid sequence: CASSPDRTTGELFF.

The chain uses TRBV28 and TRBJ2-1; TRBD1 agrees at 7 bases. The CDR3 runs 13 residues. Per the germline V gene, CDR1 is MDHEN and CDR2 is SYDVKM. V lost 5 bases, J lost 8 bases, and 6 bases stayed unmatched. The CDR3 nucleotides are TGTGCCAGCAGTGGACAGGTAGTGTATGAGCAGTTCTTC. It encodes CASSGQVVYEQFF.

The V and J genes are TRBV29-1 and TRBJ1-1, with 7 bases fitting TRBD1. Germline values: CDR1 SQVTM, CDR2 ANQGSEA. This CDR3 is 11 amino acids long. The J segment lost 5 bases and the V segment lost 6 bases, leaving 3 bases of the junction unmatched. CDR3 DNA sequence: TGCAGCGTCTTCAGGGGGACTGAAGCTTTCTTT. Encoded protein: CSVFRGTEAFF.

This clonotype was detected only a few times. The V and J genes are TRBV7-3 and TRBJ2-5, with 13 bases fitting TRBD2. Germline V gene data show CDR1 as SGHTA and CDR2 as FQGTGA. Losses at the gene ends were 5 bases for V and 5 bases for J; bases not matched to a gene: 5. There are 15 residues in the CDR3. The CDR3 DNA reads TGTGCCAGCAGCGAAACGACTAGCGGGGGGGAGACCCAGTACTTC. Encoded protein: CASSETTSGGETQYF.

This clonotype was picked up many times. The rearrangement joins TRBV5-6 to TRBJ2-7, with D maybe TRBD2 (6 bases). Germline V gene data show CDR1 as SGHDT and CDR2 as YYEEEE. This CDR3 has 15 residues. V lost 0 bases to trimming and J lost 3 bases, with 13 bases between them. Here the CDR3 DNA reads TGTGCCAGCAGCTTGGTGCGTGCGGGGAACTACGAGCAGTACTTC. Amino acid sequence: CASSLVRAGNYEQYF.

In its sample, this clonotype was seen many times. The V and J genes are TRBV20-1 and TRBJ2-3; D is unclear. Deletions cut 2 bases from V and 1 base from J, with 10 bases between. Germline V gives CDR1 DFQATT, CDR2 SNEGSKA (reference sequence). The length of the CDR3 is 14 residues. CDR3 sequence reads: CSARRQSGTDTQYF. In nucleotides, the CDR3 is TGCAGTGCTAGACGGCAGTCTGGCACAGATACGCAGTATTTT.

The chain is built from TRBV18 and TRBJ2-7, with D perhaps being TRBD1 or TRBD2 (5 bases each). The V end was cut by 2 bases, the J end by 1 base, with 18 bases between. The CDR3 covers 17 residues. Germline lookup yields CDR1 KGHSH and CDR2 LQKENI. DNA of the CDR3: TGTGCCAGCTCACCAGACCCCTTGGGGACGAGGTCCTACGAGCAGTACGTC. Encoded protein: CASSPDPLGTRSYEQYV.

V usage is TRBV5-1 and J usage is TRBJ2-3; tentatively, D is TRBD1 (6 bases). Trimming removed 0 bases from V and 2 bases from J, with 10 bases in between. CDR1 SGHRS and CDR2 YFSETQ come from the germline V gene. This CDR3 has 15 residues. The CDR3 nucleotides read TGCGCCAGCAGCTTGGGACAGGACCTCACAGATACGCAGTATTTT. Its translation is CASSLGQDLTDTQYF.